This T cell receptor beta chain stems from a study of response to subunit inactivated influenza vaccine. Using its own MiXCR run on the RT-PCR reads, TCRdb lists one record per CDR3 protein. The sample records about 540,000 distinct CDR3 sequences, roughly 25% being singletons. Germline-derived CDR1 and CDR2 are MGHDK and SYGVNS. CDR3 length: 13 amino acids. The germline V and J ends were trimmed by 7 bases and 9 bases, with 13 bases remaining between them. This same sample was also part of a study on T cells expressing NK-cell markers. That report adds: The authors generated TCR beta cDNA through 5'RACE template switching with UMIs.

The input for sequencing was CD4+ T cells sorted from PBMCs, taken approximately 12 days after vaccination. The chain carries TRBV25-1 and TRBJ1-6; D is undetermined. This TCR was sampled from a man in his fifties who received an inactivated influenza vaccine. The CDR3 spells CASTGRKSSPLHF. The CDR3, as DNA: TGTGCCAGCACCGGGAGAAAATCTTCACCCCTCCACTTT.